The next 18 T cell receptor beta chains were all read from a single sample in a study of OX40 agonist ivuxolimab in advanced cancers. Clones were read by immunoSEQ multiplex PCR, and TCRdb kept only the in-frame ones, dropping some. The profile covers fewer than 95,000 clones, with 92% appearing a single time and less than 3.5% taken by the ten largest. The sequenced sample was CD4+ or CD8+ T cells sorted from blood, obtained in a trial of the OX40 agonist ivuxolimab. The receptors derive from an adult with an advanced solid tumor such as melanoma, head and neck, liver or kidney cancer.

This chain links TRBV5-8 with TRBJ1-1, with 8 positions matching TRBD1. Germline V gives CDR1 SGHTS, CDR2 YDEGEE. This CDR3 comprises 13 residues. The V and J ends lost 3 bases and 5 bases, in that order; junction bases with no gene match: 3. CDR3 coding DNA: TGTGCCAGCAGCTCAGGGGGCCGGACTGAAGCTTTCTTT. Protein product: CASSSGGRTEAFF.

The J gene is TRBJ1-6, the V gene TRBV9; maybe TRBD1 (6 bases). The CDR3 runs to 15 residues. V gave up 3 bases and J gave up 10 bases, with 17 bases separating them. Germline V lookup: CDR1 SGDLS, CDR2 YYNGEE. The CDR3 bases are TGTGCCAGCAGCGCCGGAGGGGGATCTGCGTCACCCCTCCACTTT. Translated: CASSAGGGSASPLHF.

The V gene is TRBV6-1, the J gene TRBJ2-1; D unresolved. Germline V lookup: CDR1 MNHNS, CDR2 SASEGT. The CDR3 loop spans 12 amino acids. V gave up 7 bases and J gave up 6 bases, with 10 bases separating them. As DNA, the CDR3 is TGTGCCAGCATTCAGGTCCCCAATGAGCAGTTCTTC. This encodes CASIQVPNEQFF.

The rearrangement uses TRBV27 and TRBJ2-5; D tentatively fits TRBD1 or TRBD2 (5 bases each). The closer fit of TRBJ2-7 to the DNA end suggests the J call may be wrong. CDR1 MNHEY and CDR2 SMNVEV come from the germline V gene (reference sequence). The CDR3 length is 13 residues. The CDR3 DNA reads as TGTGCCAGCAGTTTAGGGGGATCCTACGAGCAGTACTTC. Its protein product is CASSLGGSYEQYF.

The rearrangement links TRBV9 to TRBJ1-2; D possibly corresponds to TRBD1 (6 bases). The CDR3 is 12 residues long. V lost 4 bases and J 9 bases, leaving 13 bases between the germline ends. Germline CDR1 and CDR2: SGDLS and YYNGEE. DNA of the CDR3: TGTGCCAGCAGCATTGTTTGGGACAGCTACACCTTC. This sequence encodes CASSIVWDSYTF.

The chain recombines TRBV9 with TRBJ2-1; D unresolved. The V gene lost 6 bases and the J gene lost 6 bases, with 13 bases spanning the gap. Germline CDR1 is SGDLS and CDR2 is YYNGEE. This CDR3 has 13 residues. The CDR3, as DNA: TGTGCCAGCACCTCCCAAATGAGCAATGAGCAGTTCTTC. This encodes CASTSQMSNEQFF. Based on the CDR3 plus reference TRBV9 and TRBJ2-1, the full variable domain is DSGVTQTPKHLITATGQRVTLRCSPRSGDLSVYWYQQSLDQGLQFLIQYYNGEERAKGNILERFSAQQFPDLHSELNLSSLELGDSALYFCASTSQMSNEQFFGPGTRLTVL.

V usage is TRBV9 and J usage is TRBJ2-1; the D gene is possibly TRBD1 (5 bases). Trimming shortened V by 4 bases and J by 8 bases, and 16 bases separated the two germline ends. There are 14 residues in the CDR3. Germline CDR1 SGDLS, CDR2 YYNGEE. CDR3 sequence reads: CASSSLVGADEQFF. In DNA form, the CDR3 reads TGTGCCAGCAGCTCCTTGGTAGGGGCCGATGAGCAGTTCTTC.

This chain links TRBV19 with TRBJ2-1; D may match TRBD1 or TRBD2 (5 bases each). The CDR3 runs to 14 residues. The germline gives CDR1 LNHDA, CDR2 SQIVND (reference sequence). V was pared by 9 bases and J by 0 bases, with 12 bases between. CDR3 bases: TGTGCCAGCGAAGGGGCGGGCTCCTACAATGAGCAGTTCTTC. Translation: CASEGAGSYNEQFF.

The rearrangement uses TRBV20-1 and TRBJ2-3; 9 bases line up with TRBD2. Trimming at V came to 7 bases and at J to 11 bases, leaving 7 bases not matched to a gene. Germline CDR1 is DFQATT and CDR2 is SNEGSKA (reference sequence). The CDR3 extends over 11 amino acids. This CDR3 reads CSGGSGSGQYF. CDR3 nucleotides: TGCAGTGGGGGTAGCGGGAGTGGGCAGTATTTT.

The rearrangement links TRBV4-1 to TRBJ2-3; D possibly corresponds to TRBD2 (6 bases). The CDR3 sequence is 14 residues long. Looked up from germline, CDR1 is MGHRA and CDR2 is YSYEKL. V was trimmed by 0 bases and J by 13 bases, leaving 17 bases between them. CDR3 sequence reads: CASSQDRSGPSEYF. Written as DNA, the CDR3 is TGCGCCAGCAGCCAAGATAGGAGCGGGCCTAGCGAGTATTTT.

In DNA, the CDR3 is TGTGCCAGCAGCCCAGCCGGGACAGGGGGCTACGAGCAGTACTTC. Translating gives CASSPAGTGGYEQYF. The rearrangement uses TRBV7-6 and TRBJ2-7; TRBD1 aligns across 11 bases. The CDR3 has 15 amino acids. V lost 5 bases and J lost 3; bases outside the gene matches: 6. CDR1 SGHVS and CDR2 FNYEAQ come from the germline V gene.

The CDR3 loop reads CASSADMDTEAFF. The CDR3, as DNA: TGCGCCAGCAGCGCGGACATGGACACTGAAGCTTTCTTT. The rearrangement links TRBV5-1 to TRBJ1-1; TRBD1 might be the D (5 bases). The V gene's germline CDR1 is SGHRS and CDR2 YFSETQ. V gave up 4 bases and J gave up 3 bases, with 10 bases separating them. The CDR3 has 13 residues. Filled out from reference TRBV5-1 and TRBJ1-1, the complete variable domain reads KAGVTQTPRYLIKTRGQQVTLSCSPISGHRSVSWYQQTPGQGLQFLFEYFSETQRNKGNFPGRFSGRQFSNSRSEMNVSTLELGDSALYLCASSADMDTEAFFGQGTRLTVV.

The chain links TRBV29-1 to TRBJ2-7; TRBD1 aligns across 8 bases. CDR1 and CDR2 (germline): SQVTM, ANQGSEA. The CDR3 contains 15 residues. J gave up 2 bases and V 3 bases, and 9 bases lay outside the gene matches. The CDR3 sequence: CSVEGGQGHAYEQYF. CDR3 nucleotide sequence: TGCAGCGTTGAGGGAGGACAGGGTCATGCCTACGAGCAGTACTTC.

The chain employs TRBV19 and TRBJ1-1, with no clear D. Germline V gene sequence: CDR1 LNHDA, CDR2 SQIVND (reference sequence). V shed 3 bases and J shed 1 base, with 6 bases lying between them. The CDR3 consists of 13 residues. CDR3 in DNA: TGTGCCAGTAGTATCACGGAGAACACTGAAGCTTTCTTT. It yields the protein CASSITENTEAFF.

The chain carries TRBV4-1 and TRBJ2-3; D gene unclear. The V and J ends lost 0 bases and 2 bases respectively, with 12 bases between them. The germline V gene encodes CDR1 MGHRA and CDR2 YSYEKL. This CDR3 has 16 amino acids. The CDR3 here is CASSQDEGSHTDTQYF. DNA of the CDR3: TGCGCCAGCAGCCAAGATGAAGGGTCCCACACAGATACGCAGTATTTT.

This rearrangement joins TRBV27 to TRBJ2-1; the D is unclear. The length of the CDR3 is 14 residues. V was cut by 3 bases and J by 4 bases, with 10 bases left in between. The germline V gene encodes CDR1 MNHEY and CDR2 SMNVEV (reference sequence). The CDR3 coding sequence is TGTGCCAGCAGTTTGGGCAGCCGATACAATGAGCAGTTCTTC. It specifies CASSLGSRYNEQFF.

J is TRBJ2-1 and V is TRBV13, with D perhaps matching TRBD2 (5 bases). The CDR3 spans 17 residues. Deletions cut 5 bases from V and 3 bases from J, with 20 bases between. Looked up from germline, CDR1 is PRHDT and CDR2 is FYEKMQ (reference sequence). CDR3 amino acids: CASSLVLGSEGYNEQFF. The CDR3 coding sequence is TGTGCCAGCAGCCTCGTCCTAGGGAGCGAGGGCTACAATGAGCAGTTCTTC.

The V and J genes are TRBV7-3 and TRBJ2-5; TRBD1 aligns across 7 bases. Germline V lookup: CDR1 SGHTA, CDR2 FQGTGA. The CDR3 consists of 14 residues. The ends lost 0 bases at V and 5 bases at J; junction bases unmatched: 3. In DNA, the CDR3 is TGTGCCAGCAGCTTAACAGGGGGCGCGGAGACCCAGTACTTC. This encodes CASSLTGGAETQYF.